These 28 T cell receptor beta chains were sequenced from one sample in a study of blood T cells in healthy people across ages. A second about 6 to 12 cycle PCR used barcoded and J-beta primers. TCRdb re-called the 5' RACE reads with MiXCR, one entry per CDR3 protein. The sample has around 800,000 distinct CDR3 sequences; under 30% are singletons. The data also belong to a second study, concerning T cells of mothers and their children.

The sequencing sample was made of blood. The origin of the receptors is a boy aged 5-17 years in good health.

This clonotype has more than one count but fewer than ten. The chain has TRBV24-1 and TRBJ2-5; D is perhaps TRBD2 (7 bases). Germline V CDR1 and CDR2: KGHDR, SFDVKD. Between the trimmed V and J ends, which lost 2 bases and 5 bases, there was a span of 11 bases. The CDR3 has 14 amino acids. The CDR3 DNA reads TGTGCCACCAGTGATTCGGGGGGCGACGAGACCCAGTACTTC. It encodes CATSDSGGDETQYF.

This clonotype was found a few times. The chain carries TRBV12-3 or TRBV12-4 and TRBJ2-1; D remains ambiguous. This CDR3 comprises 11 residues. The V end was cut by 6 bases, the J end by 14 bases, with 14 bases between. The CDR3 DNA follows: TGTGCCAGCAGCCAAGACTCCCGGGAGTTCTTC. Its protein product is CASSQDSREFF.

For the CDR3, the DNA is TGCAGTGCTAGAGTTCCGGGAGGCCTCGCAGATACGCAGTATTTT. As protein: CSARVPGGLADTQYF. J is TRBJ2-3 and V is TRBV20-1; 7 nucleotides agree with TRBD2. Germline-derived CDR1 and CDR2 are DFQATT and SNEGSKA (reference sequence). V was pared by 1 base and J by 4 bases, with 8 bases of the junction left unmatched. CDR3 length equals 15 residues.

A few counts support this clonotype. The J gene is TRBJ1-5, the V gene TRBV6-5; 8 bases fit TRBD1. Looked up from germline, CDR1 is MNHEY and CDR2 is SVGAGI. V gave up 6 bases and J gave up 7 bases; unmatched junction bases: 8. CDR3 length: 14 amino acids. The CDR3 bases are TGTGCCAGCAGCCCGACAGGGGCGGGGCAGCCCCAGCATTTT. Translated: CASSPTGAGQPQHF.

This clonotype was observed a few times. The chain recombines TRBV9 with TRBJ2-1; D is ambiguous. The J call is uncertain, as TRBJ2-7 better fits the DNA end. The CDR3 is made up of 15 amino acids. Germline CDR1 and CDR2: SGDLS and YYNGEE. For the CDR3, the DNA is TGTGCCAGCAGCTCAACGCCCAGGCGAGACTACGAGCAGTACTTC. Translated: CASSSTPRRDYEQYF.

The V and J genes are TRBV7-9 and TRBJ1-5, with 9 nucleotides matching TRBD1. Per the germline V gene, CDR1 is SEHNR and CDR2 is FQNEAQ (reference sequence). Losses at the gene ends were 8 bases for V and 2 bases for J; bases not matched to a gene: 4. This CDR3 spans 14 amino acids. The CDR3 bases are TGTGCCAGCGGAGGACAGGGGCGCAATCAGCCCCAGCATTTT. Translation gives CASGGQGRNQPQHF.

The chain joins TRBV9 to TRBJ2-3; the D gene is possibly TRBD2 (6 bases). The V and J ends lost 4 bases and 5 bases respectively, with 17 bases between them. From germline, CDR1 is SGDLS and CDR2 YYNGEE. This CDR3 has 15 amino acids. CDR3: CASSTREADVDTQYF. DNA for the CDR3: TGTGCCAGCAGCACTAGGGAGGCGGACGTAGATACGCAGTATTTT.

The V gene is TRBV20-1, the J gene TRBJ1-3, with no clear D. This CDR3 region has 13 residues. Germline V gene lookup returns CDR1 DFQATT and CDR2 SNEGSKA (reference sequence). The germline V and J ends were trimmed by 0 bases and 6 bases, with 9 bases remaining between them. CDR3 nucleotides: TGCAGTGCTAGAGATGCGGTTTCAAACACCATATATTTT. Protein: CSARDAVSNTIYF.

The chain's CDR3 is CATSEGTKNTGEQYF. The CDR3 nucleotides read TGTGCCACCAGCGAGGGGACTAAGAATACGGGGGAGCAGTACTTC. This sequence joins TRBV24-1 and TRBJ2-7; 7 positions agree with TRBD2. The germline gives CDR1 KGHDR, CDR2 SFDVKD. With V trimmed by 7 bases and J by 7 bases, 15 bases remained unmatched. This CDR3 comprises 15 residues.

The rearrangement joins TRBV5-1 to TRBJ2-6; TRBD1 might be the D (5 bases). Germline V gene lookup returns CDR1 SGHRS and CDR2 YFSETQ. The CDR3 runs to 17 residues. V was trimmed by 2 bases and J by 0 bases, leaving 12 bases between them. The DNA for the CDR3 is TGCGCCAGCAGCTTCAGGGTTCCCAGCTCTGGGGCCAACGTCCTGACTTTC. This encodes CASSFRVPSSGANVLTF.

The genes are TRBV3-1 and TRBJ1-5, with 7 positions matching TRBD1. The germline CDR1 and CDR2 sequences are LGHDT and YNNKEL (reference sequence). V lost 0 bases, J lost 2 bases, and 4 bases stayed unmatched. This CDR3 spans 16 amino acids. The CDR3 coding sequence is TGTGCCAGCAGCCAAGATCAGGGGGGGGGCAATCAGCCCCAGCATTTT. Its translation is CASSQDQGGGNQPQHF.

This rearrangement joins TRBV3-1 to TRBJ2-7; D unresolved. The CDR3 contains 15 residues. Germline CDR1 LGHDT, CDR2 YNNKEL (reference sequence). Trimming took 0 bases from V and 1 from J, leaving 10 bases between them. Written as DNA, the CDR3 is TGTGCCAGCAGCCAAGATTCATCCAGTTCCTACGAGCAGTACTTC. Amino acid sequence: CASSQDSSSSYEQYF.

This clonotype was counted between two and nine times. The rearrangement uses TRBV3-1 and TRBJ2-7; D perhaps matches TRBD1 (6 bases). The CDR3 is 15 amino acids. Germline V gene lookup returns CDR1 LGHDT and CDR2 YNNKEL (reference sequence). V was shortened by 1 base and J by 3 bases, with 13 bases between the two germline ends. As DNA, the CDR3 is TGTGCCAGCAGCCAAGCACTGGACAGTTACTACGAGCAGTACTTC. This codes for CASSQALDSYYEQYF.

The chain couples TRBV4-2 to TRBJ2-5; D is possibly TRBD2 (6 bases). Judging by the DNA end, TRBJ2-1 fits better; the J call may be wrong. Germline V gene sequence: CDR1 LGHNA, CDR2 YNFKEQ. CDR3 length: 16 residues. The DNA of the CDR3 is TGTGCCAGCAGCCATATACCGAGGGGAGGAGACAATGAGCAGTTCTTC. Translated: CASSHIPRGGDNEQFF.

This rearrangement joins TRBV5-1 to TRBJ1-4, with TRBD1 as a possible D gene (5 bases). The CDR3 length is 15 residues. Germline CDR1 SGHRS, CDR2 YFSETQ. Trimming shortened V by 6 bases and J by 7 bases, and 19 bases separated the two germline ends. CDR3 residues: CASITYTGRLEKLFF. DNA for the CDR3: TGCGCCAGCATAACTTATACGGGACGACTTGAAAAACTGTTTTTT.

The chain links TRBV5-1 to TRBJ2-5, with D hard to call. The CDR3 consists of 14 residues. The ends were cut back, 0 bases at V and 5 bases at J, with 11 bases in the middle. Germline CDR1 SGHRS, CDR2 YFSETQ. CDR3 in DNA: TGCGCCAGCAGCTTGGGACACGAAGGGGAGACCCAGTACTTC. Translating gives CASSLGHEGETQYF.

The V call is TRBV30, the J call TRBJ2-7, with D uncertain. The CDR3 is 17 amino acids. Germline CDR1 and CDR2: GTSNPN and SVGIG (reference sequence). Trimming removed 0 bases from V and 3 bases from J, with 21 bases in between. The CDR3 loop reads CAWSVFSARADHYEQYF. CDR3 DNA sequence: TGTGCCTGGAGTGTATTCTCGGCCAGAGCAGACCACTACGAGCAGTACTTC.

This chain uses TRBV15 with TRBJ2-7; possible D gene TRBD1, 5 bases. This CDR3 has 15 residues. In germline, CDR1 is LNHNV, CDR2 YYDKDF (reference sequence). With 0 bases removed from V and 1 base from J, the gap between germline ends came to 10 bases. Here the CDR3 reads CATSRDDAGSYEQYF. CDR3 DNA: TGTGCCACCAGCAGAGATGATGCAGGGTCCTACGAGCAGTACTTC.

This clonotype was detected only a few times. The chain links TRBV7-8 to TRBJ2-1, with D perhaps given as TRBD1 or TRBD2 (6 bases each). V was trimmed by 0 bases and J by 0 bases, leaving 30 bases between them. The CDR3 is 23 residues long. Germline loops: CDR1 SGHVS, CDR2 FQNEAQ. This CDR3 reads CASSLATRKLGGASLSSYNEQFF. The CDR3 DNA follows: TGTGCCAGCAGCTTAGCGACCCGAAAGTTGGGGGGCGCGTCCCTAAGCTCCTACAATGAGCAGTTCTTC.

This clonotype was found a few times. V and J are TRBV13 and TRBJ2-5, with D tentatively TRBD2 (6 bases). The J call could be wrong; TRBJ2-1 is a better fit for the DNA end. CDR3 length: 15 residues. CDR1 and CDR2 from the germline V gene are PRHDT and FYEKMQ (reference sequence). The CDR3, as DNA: TGTGCCAGCAGCCCGTTCGGGGGACCGTACAATGAGCAGTTCTTC. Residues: CASSPFGGPYNEQFF.

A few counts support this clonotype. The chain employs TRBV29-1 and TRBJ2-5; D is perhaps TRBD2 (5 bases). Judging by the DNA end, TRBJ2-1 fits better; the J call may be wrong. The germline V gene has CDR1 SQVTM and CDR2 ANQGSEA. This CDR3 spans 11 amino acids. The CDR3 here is CSVDAGNEQFF. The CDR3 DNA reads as TGCAGCGTTGATGCGGGCAATGAGCAGTTCTTC.

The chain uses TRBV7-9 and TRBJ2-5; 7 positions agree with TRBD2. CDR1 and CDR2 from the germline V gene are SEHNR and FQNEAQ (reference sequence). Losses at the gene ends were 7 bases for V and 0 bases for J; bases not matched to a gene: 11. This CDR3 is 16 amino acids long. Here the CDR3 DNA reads TGTGCCAGCACCTCCCCCGGCGGGGGAGACCAAGAGACCCAGTACTTC. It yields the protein CASTSPGGGDQETQYF.

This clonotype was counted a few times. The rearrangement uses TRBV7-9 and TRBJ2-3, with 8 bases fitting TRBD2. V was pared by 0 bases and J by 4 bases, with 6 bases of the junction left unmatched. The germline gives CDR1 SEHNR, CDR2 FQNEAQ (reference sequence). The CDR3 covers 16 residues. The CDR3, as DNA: TGTGCCAGCAGCTTAGCTAGCGGGGTCGTCGCAGATACGCAGTATTTT. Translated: CASSLASGVVADTQYF.

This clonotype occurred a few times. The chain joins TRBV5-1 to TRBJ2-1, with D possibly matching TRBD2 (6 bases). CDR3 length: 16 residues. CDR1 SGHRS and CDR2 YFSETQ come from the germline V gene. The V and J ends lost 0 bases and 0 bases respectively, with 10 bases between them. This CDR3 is CASSLEGGSSYNEQFF. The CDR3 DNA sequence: TGCGCCAGCAGCTTGGAGGGAGGAAGCTCCTACAATGAGCAGTTCTTC. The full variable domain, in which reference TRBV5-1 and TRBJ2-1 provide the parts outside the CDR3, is KAGVTQTPRYLIKTRGQQVTLSCSPISGHRSVSWYQQTPGQGLQFLFEYFSETQRNKGNFPGRFSGRQFSNSRSEMNVSTLELGDSALYLCASSLEGGSSYNEQFFGPGTRLTVL.

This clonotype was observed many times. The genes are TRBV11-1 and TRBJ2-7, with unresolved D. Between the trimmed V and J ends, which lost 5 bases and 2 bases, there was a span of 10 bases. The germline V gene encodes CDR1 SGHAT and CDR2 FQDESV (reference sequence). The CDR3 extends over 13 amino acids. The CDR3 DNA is TGTGCCAGCAGCCACGGGCCGACCTACGAGCAGTACTTC. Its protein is CASSHGPTYEQYF. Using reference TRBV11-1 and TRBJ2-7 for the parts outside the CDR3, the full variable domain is EAEVAQSPRYKITEKSQAVAFWCDPISGHATLYWYRQILGQGPELLVQFQDESVVDDSQLPKDRFSAERLKGVDSTLKIQPAELGDSAMYLCASSHGPTYEQYFGPGTRLTVT.

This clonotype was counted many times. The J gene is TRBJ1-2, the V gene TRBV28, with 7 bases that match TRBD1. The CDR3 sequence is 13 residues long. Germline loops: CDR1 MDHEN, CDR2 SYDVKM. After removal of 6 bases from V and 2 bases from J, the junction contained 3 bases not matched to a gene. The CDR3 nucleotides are TGTGCCAGCAGACCGACAGGGAACTATGGCTACACCTTC. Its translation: CASRPTGNYGYTF.

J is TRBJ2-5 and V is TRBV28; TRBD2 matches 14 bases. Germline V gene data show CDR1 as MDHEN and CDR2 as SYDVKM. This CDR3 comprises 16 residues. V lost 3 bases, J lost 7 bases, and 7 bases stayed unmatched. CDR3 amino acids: CASSLGLAGVQGTQYF. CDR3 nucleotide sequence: TGTGCCAGCAGTTTGGGACTAGCGGGGGTCCAGGGGACCCAGTACTTC.

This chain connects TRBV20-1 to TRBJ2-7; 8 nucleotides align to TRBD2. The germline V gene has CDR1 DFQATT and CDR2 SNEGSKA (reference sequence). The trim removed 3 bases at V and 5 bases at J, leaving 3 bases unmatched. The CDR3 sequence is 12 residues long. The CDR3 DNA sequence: TGCAGTGCTAGCACGGGGGGGCACGAGCAGTACTTC. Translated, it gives CSASTGGHEQYF.